This TCR beta chain was captured in a study of blood T cell repertoires in COVID-19. Assay: immunoSEQ multiplex PCR; the TCRdb copy retains only in-frame clones and omits some. The table includes about 130,000 clones, approximately 88% detected once. The germline V gene encodes CDR1 LNHDA and CDR2 SQIVND (reference sequence). This CDR3 is built from 15 residues. V was pared by 7 bases and J by 2 bases, with 7 bases of the junction left unmatched. The source material was peripheral blood. V is TRBV19 and J is TRBJ2-1; 8 bases are a match to TRBD2. The origin of this receptor is a woman aged 25 to 39 who had recovered from COVID-19. This CDR3 is CASTLEREPYNEQFF. The CDR3 DNA reads TGTGCCAGTACGTTAGAGCGGGAGCCCTACAATGAGCAGTTCTTC.